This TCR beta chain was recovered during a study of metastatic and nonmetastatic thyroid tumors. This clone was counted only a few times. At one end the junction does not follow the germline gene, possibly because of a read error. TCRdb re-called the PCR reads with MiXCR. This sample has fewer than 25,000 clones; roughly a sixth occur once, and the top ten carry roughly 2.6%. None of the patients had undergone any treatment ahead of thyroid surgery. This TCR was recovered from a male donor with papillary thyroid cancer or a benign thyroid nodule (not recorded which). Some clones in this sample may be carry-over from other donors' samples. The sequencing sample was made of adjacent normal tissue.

In DNA form, the CDR3 reads TGCGCCAGCAGTGAAGTAATCGCAGCATGTACAGATACGCAGTATTTT. This gives the protein CASSEVIAACTDTQYF. The chain carries TRBV6-1 and TRBJ2-3; D is ambiguous. Germline-derived CDR1 and CDR2 are MNHNS and SASEGT. The CDR3 contains 16 residues.